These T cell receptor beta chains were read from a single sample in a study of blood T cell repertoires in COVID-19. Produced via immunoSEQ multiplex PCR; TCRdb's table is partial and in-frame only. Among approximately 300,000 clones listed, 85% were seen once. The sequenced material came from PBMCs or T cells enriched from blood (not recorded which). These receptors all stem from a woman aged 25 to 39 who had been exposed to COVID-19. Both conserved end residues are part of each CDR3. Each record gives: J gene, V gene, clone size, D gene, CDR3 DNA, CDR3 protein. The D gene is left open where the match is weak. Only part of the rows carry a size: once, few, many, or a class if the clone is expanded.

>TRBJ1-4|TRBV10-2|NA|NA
TGCGCCAGCAACAAGGGGGATGAAAAACTGTTTTTT
CASNKGDEKLFF
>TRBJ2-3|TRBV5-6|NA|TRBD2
TGTGCCAGCAGCCAACTAGCGGGGGGCACAGATACGCAGTATTTT
CASSQLAGGTDTQYF
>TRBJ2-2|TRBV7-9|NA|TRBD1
TGTGCCAGCAGCTCAATGGACAGGGCGGCCACCGGGGAGCTGTTTTTT
CASSSMDRAATGELFF
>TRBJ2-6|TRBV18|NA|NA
TGTGCCAGCTCACCTACTTACAGGGTTGGGGCCAACGTCCTGACTTTC
CASSPTYRVGANVLTF
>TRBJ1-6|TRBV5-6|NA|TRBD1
TGTGCCAGCAGTCGTCTTGACAGGGCAGATAATTCACCCCTCCACTTT
CASSRLDRADNSPLHF
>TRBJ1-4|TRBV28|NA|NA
TGTGCCAGCAGCAAGGGGGATAATGAAAAACTGTTTTTT
CASSKGDNEKLFF
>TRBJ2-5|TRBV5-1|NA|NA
TGCGCCAGCAGCGCGGGGGGACAGAACCAAGAGACCCAGTACTTC
CASSAGGQNQETQYF
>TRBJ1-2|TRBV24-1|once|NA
TGTGCCACCAGTGATCCAGGAAATAACTATGGCTACACCTTC
CATSDPGNNYGYTF
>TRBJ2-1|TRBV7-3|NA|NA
TGTGCCAGCAGCTTAACGGCCCCCGACAGGAGTTCCTACAATGAGCAGTTCTTC
CASSLTAPDRSSYNEQFF
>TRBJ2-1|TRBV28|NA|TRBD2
TGTGCCACCGTGGGACTAGCCGTGGCCGTATCCTACAATGAGCAGTTCTTC
CATVGLAVAVSYNEQFF